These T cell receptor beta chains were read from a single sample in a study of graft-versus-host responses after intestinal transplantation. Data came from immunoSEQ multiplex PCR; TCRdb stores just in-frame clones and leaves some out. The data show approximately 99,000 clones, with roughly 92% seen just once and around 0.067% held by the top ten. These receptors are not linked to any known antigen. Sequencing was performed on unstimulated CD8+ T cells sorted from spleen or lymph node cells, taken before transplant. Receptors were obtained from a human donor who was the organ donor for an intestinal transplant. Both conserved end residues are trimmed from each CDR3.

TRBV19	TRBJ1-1	ASSIIGETGLNTEAF
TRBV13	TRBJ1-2	ASSPGTGNYGYT
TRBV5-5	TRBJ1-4	ASRGGPAEKLF
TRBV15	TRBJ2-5	ATSRDGAGARQETQY
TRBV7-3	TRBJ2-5	ASSLGLAETQY
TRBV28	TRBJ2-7	ASSLVQPGLAGDHEQY
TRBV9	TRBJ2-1	ASSAHALGWDNEQF
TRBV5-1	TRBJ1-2	ASSISQNPGRGTNYGYT
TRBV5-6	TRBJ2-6	ASSLDGVYSGANVLT
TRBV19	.	ASSWSGGTYEQY
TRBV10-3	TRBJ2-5	AISEAGGEETQY
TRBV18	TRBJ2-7	ASSPSRDSLYEQY
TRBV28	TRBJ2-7	ASSFALEQY
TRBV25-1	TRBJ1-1	ASSEGGSTEAF
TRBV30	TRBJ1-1	AWRHRGRSEAF
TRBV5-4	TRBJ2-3	ASSPTSGRAVDTQY
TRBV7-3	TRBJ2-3	ASSFSSDTQY
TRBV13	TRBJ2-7	ASSPPTAGETYEQY
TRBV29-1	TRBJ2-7	SVTTGGTYEQY
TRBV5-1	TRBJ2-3	ASSLVGGGTDTQY
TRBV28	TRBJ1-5	ASSPQRYNQPQH
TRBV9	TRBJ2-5	ASSVGGTQETQY
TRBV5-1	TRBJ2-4	ASSLIGGKYIQY
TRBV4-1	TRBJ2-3	ASSLGGVGDTQY